This TCR beta chain is from a study of OX40 agonist ivuxolimab in advanced cancers. Looking at the study overall: Ivuxolimab was an agonistic, fully human IgG2 monoclonal antibody directed against OX40 (CD134), a costimulatory receptor. Intravenous ivuxolimab was administered to patients every 2 weeks at six dose levels: 0.01, 0.1, 0.3, 1.5, 3 and 10 mg/kg. Among the approximately 50 dose-escalation patients, some 20 had hepatocellular carcinoma, 15 or so melanoma, 9 renal cell carcinoma and 9 head and neck cancer. In the dose-escalation cohort, roughly 80% of patients were male, and the mean age was around 60 years, with a range of roughly 20 to 85. Patients were allowed to have had prior anti-PD-1, anti-PD-L1 or anti-CTLA-4 therapy, and around 40% of the dose-escalation patients had previously received checkpoint inhibitors. Partial responses occurred in three dose-escalation patients, of whom one had hepatocellular carcinoma and two had cutaneous melanoma. Peripheral TCRbeta sequencing aimed to test whether ivuxolimab altered TCR sequence diversity and caused clonal T-cell expansion. The paper reports the monotherapy dose-escalation portion (N of about 50 patients) of the phase I ivuxolimab trial.

Study-wide conclusions, independent of this receptor: Low levels of normalized T-cell clonal expansion were also seen in some nonresponding patients. Partial responders in the 0.1-3.0 mg/kg groups had among the lowest normalized peripheral clonal expansion, especially among CD8+ T cells. Which antigens the clonally expanded peripheral T cells were specific for was not determined. After ivuxolimab, expanded clones were on average more numerous among CD8+ T cells than among CD4+ T cells. Clonal expansion of both CD4+ and CD8+ blood T cells was observed from baseline to week 6 at doses 0.1 to 3.0 mg/kg.

The germline V gene provides CDR1 SGHTA and CDR2 FQGNSA. The cysteine opens and the phenylalanine closes a CDR3 of 16 amino acids. CDR3 DNA only is kept here, 48 bases in frame from base 1. Compared with germline, V lacks 5 bases and J lacks 9 bases; bases without a gene match: 15. Genomic DNA was extracted from sorted cells for sequencing of the TCRbeta CDR3 region. The immunoSEQ Assay was used to sequence the TCRbeta CDR3 regions. The source is immuneACCESS, and TCRdb retained only in-frame sequences with V and J called. Part of the clones is not carried over; for the studies checked, unresolved V genes explain less than half of this, and the remainder is unexplained. This sample holds over 60,000 clones; 80% to 90% were observed only once. Clones ranked in the top ten supply 0.85% to 0.95% of the sample. A single count supports this clone. Its antigen is unknown. No qualities accompany the bases; no much larger clone lies one base away.

Patients with autoimmune disease history or receiving systemic immunosuppression were excluded from the trial. Peripheral blood for TCR sequencing was drawn from every dose cohort at baseline, at cycle 4 day 1 and at cycle 7 day 1. Samples came from an open-label, multicenter, first-in-human phase I dose-escalation trial of ivuxolimab. Adults with locally advanced or metastatic melanoma, renal cell, hepatocellular, or head and neck squamous cell carcinoma were enrolled in the trial. Before TCR sequencing, CD4+ T cells and CD8+ T cells were sorted from peripheral blood as separate populations. The chain links TRBV7-2 with TRBJ2-1, and 8 junction bases match TRBD2. The specimen was CD4+ or CD8+ T cells sorted from blood, collected in a trial of the OX40 agonist ivuxolimab. The clonotype comes from an adult with an advanced solid tumor such as melanoma, head and neck, liver or kidney cancer. For the CDR3, the sequence is CASSRGGTGERTEQFF. The DNA sequence reads TGTGCCAGCAGCCGCGGGGGGACGGGGGAGCGTACTGAGCAGTTCTTC.